Listed here are 10 T cell receptor beta chains from one sample, sequenced in a study of cytomegalovirus exposure and HLA in healthy donors (dated by TCRdb to the late 2010s). The library relied on the immunoSEQ multiplex PCR assay. For the multiplex PCR, a mixture combining 60 forward primers for TCR Vbeta segments and 13 reverse primers for TCR Jbeta segments was used. TCRdb's version of the immuneACCESS table is confined to in-frame rearrangements and falls short of the full clone set. An unresolved V gene accounts for under half of the shortfall where checked; the remainder is of unknown origin. A total of around 130,000 clones appear in this sample, about 85% of them only once. Together, the top ten hold approximately 1.7% of the sample. Sequencing used PBMCs. These receptor sequences come from a boy between 10 and 17 years old in good health and CMV-seronegative.

This sequence joins TRBV15 and TRBJ2-7; 7 positions match TRBD1. V was clipped by 5 bases and J by 5 bases; unmatched bases: 3. The germline V gene has CDR1 LNHNV and CDR2 YYDKDF (reference sequence). CDR3 size: 12 residues. The chain's CDR3 is CATSRDRDEQYF. The CDR3 DNA is TGTGCCACCAGCCGCGACAGGGACGAGCAGTACTTC.

This rearrangement joins TRBV7-3 to TRBJ2-2; no firm D call. Germline V CDR1 and CDR2: SGHTA, FQGTGA. V dropped 2 bases and J dropped 8 bases, with 9 bases sitting between them. The CDR3 is 13 amino acids. In DNA form, the CDR3 reads TGTGCCAGCAGCTTACGGCGGTCGGGGGAGCTGTTTTTT. Translation: CASSLRRSGELFF. The variable domain in full, completed from reference TRBV7-3 and TRBJ2-2, reads GAGVSQTPSNKVTEKGKYVELRCDPISGHTALYWYRQSLGQGPEFLIYFQGTGAADDSGLPNDRFFAVRPEGSVSTLKIQRTERGDSAVYLCASSLRRSGELFFGEGSRLTVL.

CDR3 residues: CASSQSPGTGRELFF. CDR3 bases: TGCGCCAGCAGCCAATCGCCCGGGACAGGGCGGGAGCTGTTTTTT. V usage is TRBV4-3 and J usage is TRBJ2-2, with 9 bases that match TRBD1. Germline V gives CDR1 LGHNA, CDR2 YSLEER. The CDR3 contains 15 residues. The trim removed 2 bases at V and 9 bases at J, leaving 7 bases unmatched.

To note about this clone: The same CDR3 also results from other DNA sequences found in this sample. The chain recombines TRBV5-4 with TRBJ1-1; D gene ambiguous. V lost 4 bases to trimming and J lost 2 bases, with 9 bases between them. CDR1 is SGHNT and CDR2 is YYREEE in the germline V gene (reference sequence). This CDR3 is built from 13 residues. The CDR3 bases are TGTGCCAGCAGCCCGGGAGGAAACACTGAAGCTTTCTTT. Its translation: CASSPGGNTEAFF.

J is TRBJ1-3 and V is TRBV6-5; D might be TRBD1 (6 bases). V lost 5 bases and J 4 bases, leaving 15 bases between the germline ends. The CDR3 is made up of 15 amino acids. CDR1 is MNHEY, CDR2 SVGAGI, per germline. CDR3 bases: TGTGCCAGCAGTCCAGGGGAGCGATTGGGAAACACCATATATTTT. This translates into CASSPGERLGNTIYF.

The V and J genes are TRBV25-1 and TRBJ2-7, with TRBD2 identical over 7 bases. V dropped 3 bases and J dropped 9; count of bases not matched to a gene: 8. Germline CDR1 and CDR2: MGHDK and SYGVNS. The CDR3 is 13 amino acids. The CDR3 nucleotides are TGTGCCAGCAGTGACGGGCGGGAGCACCGGCAGTACTTC. Translation: CASSDGREHRQYF.

This clone occurred once. The rearrangement uses TRBV7-2 and TRBJ1-1, with D maybe TRBD1 (6 bases). The ends were cut back, 4 bases at V and 11 bases at J, with 23 bases in the middle. There are 15 residues in the CDR3. CDR1 SGHTA and CDR2 FQGNSA come from the germline V gene. The CDR3 bases are TGTGCCAGCAGCTCCTGGACACCAAGGGGGGGAAGCGCTTTCTTT. Translation: CASSSWTPRGGSAFF.

The J gene is TRBJ1-2, the V gene TRBV19, with D perhaps matching TRBD1 (6 bases). Per the germline V gene, CDR1 is LNHDA and CDR2 is SQIVND (reference sequence). V was cut by 10 bases and J by 0 bases, with 15 bases left in between. The CDR3 is made up of 14 amino acids. Written as DNA, the CDR3 is TGTGCCACCTTGAAGGACAGTACTAACTATGGCTACACCTTC. It translates to CATLKDSTNYGYTF.

This clone was counted a few times. The chain uses TRBV5-8 and TRBJ1-1; a possible D gene is TRBD1 (6 bases). The CDR3 spans 13 residues. CDR1 is SGHTS and CDR2 is YDEGEE in the germline V gene. Trimming left V 2 bases short and J 4 bases short, with 9 bases between. The CDR3 spells CASSFGRGTEAFF. CDR3 DNA sequence: TGTGCCAGCAGCTTTGGCAGGGGCACTGAAGCTTTCTTT.

CDR3 DNA: TGTGCCAGCAGTGACTCATCGGGGGACCCCACCGGGGAGCTGTTTTTT. It translates to CASSDSSGDPTGELFF. This rearrangement joins TRBV6-4 to TRBJ2-2, with D possibly matching TRBD2 (6 bases). The V gene's germline CDR1 is MRHNA and CDR2 SNTAGT. This CDR3 spans 16 amino acids. Trimming stripped 0 bases from V and 4 bases from J, with 12 bases between.